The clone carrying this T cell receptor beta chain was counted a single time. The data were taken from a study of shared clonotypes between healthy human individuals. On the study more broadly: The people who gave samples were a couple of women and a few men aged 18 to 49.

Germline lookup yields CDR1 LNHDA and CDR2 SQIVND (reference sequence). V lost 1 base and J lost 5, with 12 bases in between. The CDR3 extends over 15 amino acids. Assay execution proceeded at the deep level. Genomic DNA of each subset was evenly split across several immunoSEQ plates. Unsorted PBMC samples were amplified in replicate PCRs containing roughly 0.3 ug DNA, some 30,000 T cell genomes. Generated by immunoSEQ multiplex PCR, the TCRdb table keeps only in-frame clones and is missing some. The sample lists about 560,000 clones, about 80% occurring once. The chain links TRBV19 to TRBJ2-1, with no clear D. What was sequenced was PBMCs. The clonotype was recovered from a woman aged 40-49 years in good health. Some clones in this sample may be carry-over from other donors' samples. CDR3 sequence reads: CASSIGASENNEQFF. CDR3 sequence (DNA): TGTGCCAGTAGTATAGGAGCCAGCGAAAACAATGAGCAGTTCTTC.